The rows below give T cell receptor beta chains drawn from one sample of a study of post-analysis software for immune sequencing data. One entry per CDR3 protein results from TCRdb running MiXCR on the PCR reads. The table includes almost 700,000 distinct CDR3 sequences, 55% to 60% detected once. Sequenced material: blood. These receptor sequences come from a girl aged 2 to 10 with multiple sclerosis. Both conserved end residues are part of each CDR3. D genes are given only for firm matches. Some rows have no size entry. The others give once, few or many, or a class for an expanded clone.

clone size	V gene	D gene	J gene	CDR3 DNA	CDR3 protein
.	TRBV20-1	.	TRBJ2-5	TGCAGTGCCCTTCGCCCAAGCCGAGAGACCCAGTACTTC	CSALRPSRETQYF
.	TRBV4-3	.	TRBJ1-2	TGCGCCAGCAGCCAAGCGCCAGACTTCCCCTATGGCTACACCTTC	CASSQAPDFPYGYTF
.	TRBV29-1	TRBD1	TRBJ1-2	TGCAGCGTTGAAGAGGCGGCAGGGGGCCCATTCGACTATGGCTACACCTTC	CSVEEAAGGPFDYGYTF
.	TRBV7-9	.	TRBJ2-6	TGTGCCAGCAGCTCCCTTTGGGCCAACGTCCTGACTTTC	CASSSLWANVLTF
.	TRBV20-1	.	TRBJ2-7	TGCAGTGCTAGCTGGACCTACGAGCAGTACTTC	CSASWTYEQYF
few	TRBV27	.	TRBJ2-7	TGTGCCAGCAGTACGGGACCCTATTACGAGCAGTACTTC	CASSTGPYYEQYF
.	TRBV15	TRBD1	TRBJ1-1	TGTGCCACCAGCAGATGGACAGGGATCGCTTTCTTT	CATSRWTGIAFF
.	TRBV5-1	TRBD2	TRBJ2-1	TGCGCCAGCAGCATACGGAGGACTAGCGGGAGGGACAATGAGCAGTTCTTC	CASSIRRTSGRDNEQFF
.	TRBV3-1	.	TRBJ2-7	TGTGCCAGCAGCAAGGACTTCCAAAGCTCCTACGAGCAGTACTTC	CASSKDFQSSYEQYF
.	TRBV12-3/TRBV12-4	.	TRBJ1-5	TGTGCCAGCAGTTTGTTGGAAGCCAATCAGCCCCAGCATTTT	CASSLLEANQPQHF
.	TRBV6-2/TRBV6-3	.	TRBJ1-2	TGTGCCAGCAGTCCCGGGACAAGAGCGGGCTACACCTTC	CASSPGTRAGYTF
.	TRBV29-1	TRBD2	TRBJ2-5	TGCAGCGTTGATGAAGGTCGACTAGCGGGGGCCGAGACCCAGTACTTC	CSVDEGRLAGAETQYF
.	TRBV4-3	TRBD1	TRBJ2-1	TGCGCCAGCAGCCAAGGGGCCTTGCGACAGGGGAAGAATGAGCAGTTCTTC	CASSQGALRQGKNEQFF
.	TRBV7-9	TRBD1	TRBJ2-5	TGTGCCAGCAGCCACCGGGACAGGGGCCTCCAAGAGACCCAGTACTTC	CASSHRDRGLQETQYF
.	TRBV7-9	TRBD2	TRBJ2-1	TGTGCCAGCAGCTTGGTCGTCTCGAGCGGGGGGCTTGAATCAGACAATGAGCAGTTCTTC	CASSLVVSSGGLESDNEQFF
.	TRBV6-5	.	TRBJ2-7	TGTGCCAGCAGTGTATCCGGGACCTCCTACAATGAGCAGTACTTC	CASSVSGTSYNEQYF
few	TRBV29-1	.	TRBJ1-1	TGCAGCGTTGCGGTCAGGGCCATGAACACTGAAGCTTTCTTT	CSVAVRAMNTEAFF
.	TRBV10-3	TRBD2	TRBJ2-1	TGTGCCATCATGGGTACCGGGACTAGCGGGCCTAATGAGCAGTTCTTC	CAIMGTGTSGPNEQFF
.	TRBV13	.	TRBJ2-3	TGTGCCAGCAGCTCTAGCAGTCTCACAGATACGCAGTATTTT	CASSSSSLTDTQYF
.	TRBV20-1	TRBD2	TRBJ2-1	TGCAGTGCCAACCTCGTCCTAGCGGGAGTGAACAATGAGCAGTTCTTC	CSANLVLAGVNNEQFF
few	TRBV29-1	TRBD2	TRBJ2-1	TGCAGCACGCGAGGCGGGACTAGCGGGAGATTCCTTCGGGATGAGCAGTTCTTC	CSTRGGTSGRFLRDEQFF
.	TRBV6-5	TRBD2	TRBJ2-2	TGTGCCAGCAGTTACCCGGTCGCGGGGGAAAACACCGGGGAGCTGTTTTTT	CASSYPVAGENTGELFF
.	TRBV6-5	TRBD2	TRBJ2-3	TGTGCCAGCAGTTACCCCGGTCTTAGGGCGGGAGCGGGGGCCACAGATACGCAGTATTTT	CASSYPGLRAGAGATDTQYF
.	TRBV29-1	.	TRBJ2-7	TGCAGCGTTGGATTCGATCAACCATACGAGCAGTACTTC	CSVGFDQPYEQYF
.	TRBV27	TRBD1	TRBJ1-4	TGTGCCAGCAGTTCGGACAGGGTAACTAATGAAAAACTGTTTTTT	CASSSDRVTNEKLFF
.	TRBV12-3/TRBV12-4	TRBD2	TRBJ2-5	TGTGCCAGCAGTCCCGCCCGGGGAGGGACTAGCGTGTTTCAAGAGACCCAGTACTTC	CASSPARGGTSVFQETQYF
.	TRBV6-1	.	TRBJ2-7	TGTGCCAGCAGCACGGACAGAGTCTACGAGCAGTACTTC	CASSTDRVYEQYF
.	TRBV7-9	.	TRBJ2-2	TGTGCCAGCGGCTCTTACGACAGCGACACCGGGGAGCTGTTTTTT	CASGSYDSDTGELFF
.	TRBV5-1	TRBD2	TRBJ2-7	TGCGCCAGCAGCTTGGCGGGGCATAGCGGGAAGGGCTACGAGCAGTACTTC	CASSLAGHSGKGYEQYF
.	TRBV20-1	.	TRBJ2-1	TGCAGTGCTAGCAACCGGTGGGGCCATGAGCAGTTCTTC	CSASNRWGHEQFF
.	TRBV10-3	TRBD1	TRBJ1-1	TGTGCCATCAGTAAGAGGGGGCAGGGGGGTACTGAAGCTTTCTTT	CAISKRGQGGTEAFF
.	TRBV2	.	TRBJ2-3	TGTGCCAGCAGTGATCGCCCTTATAACACAGATACGCAGTATTTT	CASSDRPYNTDTQYF
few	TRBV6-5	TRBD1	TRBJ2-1	TGTGCCAGCAGCTCCGGGACAGGGGAGTTCTTC	CASSSGTGEFF
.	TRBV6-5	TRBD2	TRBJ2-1	TGTGCCAGCAGTCGTAGCGGGGACAATGAGCAGTTCTTC	CASSRSGDNEQFF
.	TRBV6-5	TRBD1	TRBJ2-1	TGTGCCAGCAGAACAGCCAAACAGGGGCGGAAAACTGAGCAGTTCTTC	CASRTAKQGRKTEQFF
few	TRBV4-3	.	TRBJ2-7	TGCGCCAGCAGCCAGTTCAGGGAGACCTACGAGCAGTACTTC	CASSQFRETYEQYF
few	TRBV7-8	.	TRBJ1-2	TGTGCCAGCAGCTTACGAGGTGGCACTAACTATGGCTACACCTTC	CASSLRGGTNYGYTF
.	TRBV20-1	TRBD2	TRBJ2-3	TGCAGTGCTAGAGATTTACTAGCGGGAGGGACAGATACGCAGTATTTT	CSARDLLAGGTDTQYF
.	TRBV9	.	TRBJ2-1	TGTGTCAGCAGCGTAGTACAACTAGCTGGCAATGAGCAGTTCTTC	CVSSVVQLAGNEQFF
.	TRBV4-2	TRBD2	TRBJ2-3	TGTGCCAGCAGCCAAGATCAAGGGCTAGCGGGGGGAGATACGCAGTATTTT	CASSQDQGLAGGDTQYF
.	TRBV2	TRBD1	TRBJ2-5	TGTGCCAGCAGTGCCCGGACAGGGCGGAGGGAGACCCAGTACTTC	CASSARTGRRETQYF
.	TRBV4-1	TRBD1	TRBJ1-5	TGCGCCAGCAGCCAAGATCGTGGGACAGGGGGCAATCAGCCCCAGCATTTT	CASSQDRGTGGNQPQHF
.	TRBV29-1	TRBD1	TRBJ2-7	TGCAGCGTTTACACACAGGGGGTCAGCTACGAGCAGTACTTC	CSVYTQGVSYEQYF
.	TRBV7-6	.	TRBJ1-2	TGTGCCAGCAGCTTAGCGTCTATCCGTCGTGGGACCGCGAATAACTATGGCTACACCTTC	CASSLASIRRGTANNYGYTF
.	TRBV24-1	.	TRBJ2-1	TGTGCCACCAGTGACCGAGGCGGGCAGGTGTTCTTC	CATSDRGGQVFF
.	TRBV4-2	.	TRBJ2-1	TGTGCCAGCAGCCAAGAGTACAAGGGTGAGCAGTTCTTC	CASSQEYKGEQFF
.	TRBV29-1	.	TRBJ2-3	TGCAGCGTTGAACCCATGTCTTCAGATACGCAGTATTTT	CSVEPMSSDTQYF
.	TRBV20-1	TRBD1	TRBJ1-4	TGCAGTGCTAGGGGACAGGGTGGTAATGAAAAACTGTTTTTT	CSARGQGGNEKLFF
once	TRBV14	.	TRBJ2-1	TGTGCCAGCAGCCAAGCAGGTCTGGGGGAGCAGTTCTTC	CASSQAGLGEQFF
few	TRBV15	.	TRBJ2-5	TGTGCCACCAGCAGAGATCGTACCCAAGAGACCCAGTACTTC	CATSRDRTQETQYF
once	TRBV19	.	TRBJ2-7	TGTGCCAGTAGTATAGATCTGAGACCGGACTCCTACGAGCAGTACTTC	CASSIDLRPDSYEQYF
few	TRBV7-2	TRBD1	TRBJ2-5	TGTGCCAGCAGCCAAAAACGGACAGGGGAAGAGACCCAGTACTTC	CASSQKRTGEETQYF
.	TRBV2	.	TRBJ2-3	TGTGCCAGCGCCTTACCCGCGACGGATATTAGCACAGATACGCAGTATTTT	CASALPATDISTDTQYF
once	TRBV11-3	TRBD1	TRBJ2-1	TGTGCCAGCAGCTTACTCAGGGGGCCGGCCAATGAGCAGTTCTTC	CASSLLRGPANEQFF
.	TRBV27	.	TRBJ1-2	TGTGCCAGCAGCCTGACAGCCGATAGCGGCTATGGCTACACCTTC	CASSLTADSGYGYTF